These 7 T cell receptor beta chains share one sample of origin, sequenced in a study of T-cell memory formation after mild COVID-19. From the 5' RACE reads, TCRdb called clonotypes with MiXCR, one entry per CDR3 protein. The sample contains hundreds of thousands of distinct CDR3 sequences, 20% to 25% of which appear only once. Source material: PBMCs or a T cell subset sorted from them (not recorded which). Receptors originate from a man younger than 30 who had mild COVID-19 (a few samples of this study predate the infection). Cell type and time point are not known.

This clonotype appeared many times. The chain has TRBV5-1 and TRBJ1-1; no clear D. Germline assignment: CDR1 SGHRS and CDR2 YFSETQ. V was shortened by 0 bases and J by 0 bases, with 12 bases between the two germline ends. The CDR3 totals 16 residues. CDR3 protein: CASSLAGLSLNTEAFF. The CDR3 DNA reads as TGCGCCAGCAGCTTGGCCGGGCTTAGTTTGAACACTGAAGCTTTCTTT. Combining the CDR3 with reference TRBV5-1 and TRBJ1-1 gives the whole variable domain KAGVTQTPRYLIKTRGQQVTLSCSPISGHRSVSWYQQTPGQGLQFLFEYFSETQRNKGNFPGRFSGRQFSNSRSEMNVSTLELGDSALYLCASSLAGLSLNTEAFFGQGTRLTVV.

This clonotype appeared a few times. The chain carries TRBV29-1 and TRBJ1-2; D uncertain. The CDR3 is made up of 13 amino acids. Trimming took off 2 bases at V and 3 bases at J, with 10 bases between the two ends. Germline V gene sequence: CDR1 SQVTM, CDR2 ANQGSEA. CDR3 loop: CSVEPAEDYGYTF. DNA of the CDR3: TGCAGCGTTGAACCGGCGGAAGACTATGGCTACACCTTC.

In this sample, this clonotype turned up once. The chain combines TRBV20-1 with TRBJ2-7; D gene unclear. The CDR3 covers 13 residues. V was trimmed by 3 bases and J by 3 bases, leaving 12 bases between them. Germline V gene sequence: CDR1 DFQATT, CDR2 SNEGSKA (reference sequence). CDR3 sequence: CSASAGKIYEQYF. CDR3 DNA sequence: TGCAGTGCTAGCGCAGGTAAAATCTACGAGCAGTACTTC.

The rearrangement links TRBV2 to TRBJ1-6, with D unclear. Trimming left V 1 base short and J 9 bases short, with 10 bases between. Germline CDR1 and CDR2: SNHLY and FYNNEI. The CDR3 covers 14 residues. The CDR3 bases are TGTGCCAGCAGTGAAGGCCCAGACATTTCACCCCTCCACTTT. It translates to CASSEGPDISPLHF.

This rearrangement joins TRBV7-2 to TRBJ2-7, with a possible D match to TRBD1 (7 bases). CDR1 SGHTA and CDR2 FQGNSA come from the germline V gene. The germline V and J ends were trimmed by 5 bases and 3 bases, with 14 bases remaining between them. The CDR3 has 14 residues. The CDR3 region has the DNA TGTGCCAGCAGCCTTAGGGGGCGGGGCTACGAGCAGTACTTC. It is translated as CASSLRGRGYEQYF.

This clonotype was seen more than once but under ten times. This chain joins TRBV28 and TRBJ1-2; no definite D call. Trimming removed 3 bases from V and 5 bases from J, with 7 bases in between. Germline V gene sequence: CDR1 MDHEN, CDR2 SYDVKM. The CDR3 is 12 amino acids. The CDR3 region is CASSLREYGYTF. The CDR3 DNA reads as TGTGCCAGCAGTTTGAGGGAGTATGGCTACACCTTC.

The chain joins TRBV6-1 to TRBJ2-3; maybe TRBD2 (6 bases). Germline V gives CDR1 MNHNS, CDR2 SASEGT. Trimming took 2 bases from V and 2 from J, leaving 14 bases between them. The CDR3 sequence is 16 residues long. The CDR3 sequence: CASSERDSRYTDTQYF. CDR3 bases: TGTGCCAGCAGTGAAAGGGACTCACGCTACACAGATACGCAGTATTTT.